This T cell receptor (beta chain) was recovered during a study of blood T cell repertoires in COVID-19. Whole-study context: The samples span acute and convalescent COVID-19 from the United States, Italy and Spain.

Authors' methods: Amplification from reference gene primers served as the basis for estimated nucleated cell counts. The protocol was immunoSEQ multiplex PCR, while the TCRdb copy is restricted to in-frame clones and leaves out a portion. V and J calls and clone size come straight from that table; D and trimming were deduced from the DNA. The table shows 350,000 to 400,000 clones, with over 75% occurring only once. Participants spanned ages about 18 to 100 years and resided in about 25 US areas. Assignment of participants to cohorts was predicated upon participant-reported clinical history. The CDR3 spans 14 residues. V dropped 3 bases and J dropped 0 bases, with 9 bases sitting between them. CDR1 is PRHDT and CDR2 is FYEKMQ in the germline V gene (reference sequence).

This receptor was taken from a man between 40 and 49 years old in a cohort exposed to, infected with or recovered from COVID-19 (not recorded which). This rearrangement joins TRBV13 to TRBJ2-7; tentative D call: TRBD2 (6 bases). The sequencing input was PBMCs or T cells enriched from blood (not recorded which). As DNA, the CDR3 is TGTGCCAGCAGCTTGGGGACTCCCTCCTACGAGCAGTACTTC. Its translation is CASSLGTPSYEQYF.